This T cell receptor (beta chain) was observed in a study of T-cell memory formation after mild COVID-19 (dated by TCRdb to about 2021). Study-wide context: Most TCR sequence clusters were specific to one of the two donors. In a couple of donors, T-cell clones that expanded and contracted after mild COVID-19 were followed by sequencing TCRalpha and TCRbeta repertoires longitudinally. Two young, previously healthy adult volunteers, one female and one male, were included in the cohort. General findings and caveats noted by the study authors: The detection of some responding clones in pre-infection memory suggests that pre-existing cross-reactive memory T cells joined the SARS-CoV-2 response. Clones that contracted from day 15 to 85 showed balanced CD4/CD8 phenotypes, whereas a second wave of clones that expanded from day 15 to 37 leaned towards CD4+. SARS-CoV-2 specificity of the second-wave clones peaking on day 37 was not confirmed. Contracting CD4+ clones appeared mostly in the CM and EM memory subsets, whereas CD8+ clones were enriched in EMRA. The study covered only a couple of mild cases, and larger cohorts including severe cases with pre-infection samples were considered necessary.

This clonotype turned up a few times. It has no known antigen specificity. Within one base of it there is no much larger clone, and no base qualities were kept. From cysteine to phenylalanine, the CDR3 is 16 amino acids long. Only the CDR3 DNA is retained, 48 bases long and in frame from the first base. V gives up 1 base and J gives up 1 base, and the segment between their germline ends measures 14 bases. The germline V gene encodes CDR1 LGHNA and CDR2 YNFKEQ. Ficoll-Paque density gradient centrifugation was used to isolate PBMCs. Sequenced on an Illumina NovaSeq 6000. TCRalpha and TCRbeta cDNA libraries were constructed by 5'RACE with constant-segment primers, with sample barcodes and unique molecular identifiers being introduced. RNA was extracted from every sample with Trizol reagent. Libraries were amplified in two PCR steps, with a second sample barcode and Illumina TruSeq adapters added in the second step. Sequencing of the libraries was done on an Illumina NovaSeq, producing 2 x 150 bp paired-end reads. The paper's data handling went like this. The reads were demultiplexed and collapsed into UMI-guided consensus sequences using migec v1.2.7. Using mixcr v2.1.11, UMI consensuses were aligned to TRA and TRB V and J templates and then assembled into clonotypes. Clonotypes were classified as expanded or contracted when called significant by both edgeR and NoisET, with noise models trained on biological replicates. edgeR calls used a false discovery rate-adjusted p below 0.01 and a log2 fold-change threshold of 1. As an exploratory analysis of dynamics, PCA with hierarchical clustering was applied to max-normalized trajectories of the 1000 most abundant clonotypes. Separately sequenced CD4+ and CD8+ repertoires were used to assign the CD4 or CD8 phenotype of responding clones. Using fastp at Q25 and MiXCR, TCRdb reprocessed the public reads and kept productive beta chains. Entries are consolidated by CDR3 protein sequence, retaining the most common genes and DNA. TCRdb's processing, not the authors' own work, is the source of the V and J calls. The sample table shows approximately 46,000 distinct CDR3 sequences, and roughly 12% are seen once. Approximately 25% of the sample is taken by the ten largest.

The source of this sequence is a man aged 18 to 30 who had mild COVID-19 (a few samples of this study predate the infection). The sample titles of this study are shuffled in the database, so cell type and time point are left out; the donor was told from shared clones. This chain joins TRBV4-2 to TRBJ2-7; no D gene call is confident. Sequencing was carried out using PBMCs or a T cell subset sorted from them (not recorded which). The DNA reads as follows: TGTGCCAGCAGCCAAGGGGTTTCCTCCTTATCCTACGAGCAGTACTTC. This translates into CASSQGVSSLSYEQYF.